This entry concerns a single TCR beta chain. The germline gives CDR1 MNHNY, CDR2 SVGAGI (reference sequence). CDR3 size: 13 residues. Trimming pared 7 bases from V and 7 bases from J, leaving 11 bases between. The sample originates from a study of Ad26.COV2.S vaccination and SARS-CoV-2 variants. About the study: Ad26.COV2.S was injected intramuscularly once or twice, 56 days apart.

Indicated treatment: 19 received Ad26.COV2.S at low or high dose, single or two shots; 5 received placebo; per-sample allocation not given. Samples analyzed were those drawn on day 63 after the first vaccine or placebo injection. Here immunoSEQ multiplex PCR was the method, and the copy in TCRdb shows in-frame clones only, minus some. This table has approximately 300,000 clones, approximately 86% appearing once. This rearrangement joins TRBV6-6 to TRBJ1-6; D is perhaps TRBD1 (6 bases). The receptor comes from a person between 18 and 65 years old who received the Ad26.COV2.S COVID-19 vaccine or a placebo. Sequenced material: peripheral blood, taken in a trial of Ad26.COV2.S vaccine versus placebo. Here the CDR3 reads CASKGVQNSPLHF. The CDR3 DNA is TGTGCCAGCAAGGGGGTACAGAATTCACCCCTCCACTTT.